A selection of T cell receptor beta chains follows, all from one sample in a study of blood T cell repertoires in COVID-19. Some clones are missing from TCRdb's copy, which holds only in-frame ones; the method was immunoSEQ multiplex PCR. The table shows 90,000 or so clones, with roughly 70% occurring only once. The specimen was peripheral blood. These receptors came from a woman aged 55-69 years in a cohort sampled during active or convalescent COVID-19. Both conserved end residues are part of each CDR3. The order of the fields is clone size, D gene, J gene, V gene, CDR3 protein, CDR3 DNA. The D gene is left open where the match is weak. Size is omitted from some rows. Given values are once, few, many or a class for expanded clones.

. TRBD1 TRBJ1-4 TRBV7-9 CASSLYRGNEKLFF TGTGCCAGCAGCTTGTACAGGGGTAATGAAAAACTGTTTTTT
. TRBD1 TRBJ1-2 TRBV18 CASSSRTGEGYTF TGTGCCAGCTCATCCAGGACAGGGGAAGGCTACACCTTC
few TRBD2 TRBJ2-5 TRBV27 CASSSWGWTSGGGETQYF TGTGCCAGCAGCTCCTGGGGGTGGACTAGCGGGGGCGGAGAGACCCAGTACTTC
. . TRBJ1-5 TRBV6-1 CASSEGLTAIGQPQHF TGTGCCAGCAGTGAAGGATTGACAGCAATAGGTCAGCCCCAGCATTTT
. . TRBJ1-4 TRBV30 CAWSVIRSTNEKLFF TGTGCCTGGAGTGTAATAAGGAGTACTAATGAAAAACTGTTTTTT
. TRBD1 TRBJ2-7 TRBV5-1 CASSLANRGTYEQYF TGCGCCAGCAGCTTGGCAAACAGGGGAACCTACGAGCAGTACTTC
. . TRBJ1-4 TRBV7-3 CASSLDGGEKLFF TGTGCCAGCAGCCTCGACGGGGGAGAAAAACTGTTTTTT
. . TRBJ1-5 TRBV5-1 CASSLEGGGNQPQHF TGCGCCAGCAGCTTGGAGGGGGGGGGCAATCAGCCCCAGCATTTT
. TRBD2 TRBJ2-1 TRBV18 CASSPPSGGAAEQFF TGTGCCAGCTCACCACCCAGCGGGGGGGCCGCTGAGCAGTTCTTC
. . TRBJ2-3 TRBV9 CASSPPFKVERGIITDTQYF TGTGCCAGCAGCCCTCCTTTCAAGGTAGAGCGCGGTATCATCACAGATACGCAGTATTTT
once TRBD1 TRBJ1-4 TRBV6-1 CASSEQDRGNEKLFF TGTGCCAGCAGTGAACAGGACAGGGGTAATGAAAAACTGTTTTTT
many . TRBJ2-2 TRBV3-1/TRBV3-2 CASSQGSANTGELFF TGTGCCAGCAGCCAAGGTAGCGCTAACACCGGGGAGCTGTTTTTT
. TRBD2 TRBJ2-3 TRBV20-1 CSASPVIAGGSDTQYF TGCAGTGCTAGTCCAGTGATAGCGGGGGGCTCAGATACGCAGTATTTT
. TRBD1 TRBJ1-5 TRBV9 CASSVGQGAWQPQHF TGTGCCAGCAGCGTAGGACAGGGGGCTTGGCAGCCCCAGCATTTT
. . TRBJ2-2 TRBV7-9 CASSRGQNTGELFF TGTGCCAGCAGCCGCGGACAGAACACCGGGGAGCTGTTTTTT
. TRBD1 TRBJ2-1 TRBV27 CASSTRDRVLGNEQFF TGTGCCAGCAGTACCCGGGACAGGGTATTGGGCAATGAGCAGTTCTTC
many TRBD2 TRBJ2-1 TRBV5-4 CASSVPLAGGYNEQFF TGTGCCAGCAGCGTACCCCTAGCGGGGGGGTACAATGAGCAGTTCTTC
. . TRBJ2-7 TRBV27 CASRTTGGGFGEQYF TGTGCCAGCAGAACGACAGGTGGGGGTTTCGGCGAGCAGTACTTC
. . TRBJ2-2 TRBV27 CASRNGINTGELFF TGTGCCAGCAGAAACGGGATTAACACCGGGGAGCTGTTTTTT
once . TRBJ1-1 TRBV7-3 CASSLQGLGAEAFF TGTGCCAGCAGCTTACAGGGGCTGGGGGCTGAAGCTTTCTTT
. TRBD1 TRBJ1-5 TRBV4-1 CASSQGPTGGNQPQHF TGCGCCAGCAGCCAAGGACCGACAGGGGGCAATCAGCCCCAGCATTTT
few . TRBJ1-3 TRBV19 CASSSTNSGNTIYF TGTGCCAGTAGTTCGACTAACTCTGGAAACACCATATATTTT
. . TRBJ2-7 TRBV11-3 CASSLNSVEEQYF TGTGCCAGCAGCTTAAATAGCGTTGAAGAGCAGTACTTC
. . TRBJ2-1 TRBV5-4 CASSFTDYNEQFF TGTGCCAGCAGCTTTACAGACTACAATGAGCAGTTCTTC
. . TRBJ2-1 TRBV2 CASSEFGLNEQFF TGTGCCAGCAGTGAATTTGGCCTCAATGAGCAGTTCTTC
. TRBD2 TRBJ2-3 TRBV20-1 CSAPSGGTQYF TGCAGTGCGCCTAGCGGGGGTACGCAGTATTTT
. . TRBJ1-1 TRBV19 CASSIVRDTEAFF TGTGCCAGTAGTATAGTGCGGGACACTGAAGCTTTCTTT
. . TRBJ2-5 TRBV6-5 CASSYSITGGETQYF TGTGCCAGCAGTTACTCGATAACAGGTGGAGAGACCCAGTACTTC
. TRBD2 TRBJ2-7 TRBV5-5 CASSHTAGGYEQYF TGTGCCAGCAGCCACACAGCGGGGGGGTACGAGCAGTACTTC
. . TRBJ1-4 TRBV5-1 CASSLGPSTNEKLFF TGCGCCAGCAGCTTGGGTCCCTCAACTAATGAAAAACTGTTTTTT
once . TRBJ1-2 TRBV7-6 CASSLAEGSGYTF TGTGCCAGCAGCTTAGCTGAGGGAAGTGGCTACACCTTC
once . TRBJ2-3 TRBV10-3 CAIRISSTDTQYF TGTGCCATCCGCATCAGTAGCACAGATACGCAGTATTTT
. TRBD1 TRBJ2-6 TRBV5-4 CASSFRTGGASGANVLTF TGTGCCAGCAGCTTTCGGACAGGGGGCGCTAGTGGGGCCAACGTCCTGACTTTC
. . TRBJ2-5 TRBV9 CASSVTGGTLETQYF TGTGCCAGCAGCGTTACCGGGGGGACACTAGAGACCCAGTACTTC
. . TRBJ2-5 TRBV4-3 CASSQEGGVETQYF TGCGCCAGCAGCCAAGAGGGGGGTGTGGAGACCCAGTACTTC
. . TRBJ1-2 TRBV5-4 CASSLRMRDQYGYTF TGTGCCAGCAGCTTGAGAATGAGGGATCAGTATGGCTACACCTTC
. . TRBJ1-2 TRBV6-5 CASSRTGTTYGYTF TGTGCCAGCAGCAGGACCGGGACTACCTATGGCTACACCTTC
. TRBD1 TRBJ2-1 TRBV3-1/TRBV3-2 CASTLGQGQFF TGTGCCAGCACCCTGGGACAGGGGCAGTTCTTC
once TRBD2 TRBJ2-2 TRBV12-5 CAYTWGGYTGELFF TGTGCATACACCTGGGGGGGGTACACCGGGGAGCTGTTTTTT
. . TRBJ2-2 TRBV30 CAWSRQSLSGELFF TGTGCCTGGTCCCGACAGTCCCTGTCCGGGGAGCTGTTTTTT
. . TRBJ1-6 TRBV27 CASSLTGPNSPLHF TGTGCCAGCAGTCTAACAGGGCCGAATTCACCCCTCCACTTT
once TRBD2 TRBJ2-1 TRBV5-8 CASSQGLAGSYNEQFF TGTGCCAGCAGCCAAGGACTAGCGGGGTCCTACAATGAGCAGTTCTTC
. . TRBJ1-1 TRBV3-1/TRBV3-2 CASSQTQFEAFF TGTGCCAGCAGCCAAACACAATTTGAAGCTTTCTTT